This T cell receptor (beta chain) was retrieved from a study of T cell repertoires in cytomegalovirus infection. Across the whole study: CMV epitopes that were recently identified and HLA-C-restricted were used alongside well-studied HLA-B-restricted ones. Findings of the study overall: Ex vivo responses were dominated by HLA-C-restricted CMV-specific TCR beta clonotypes.

One entry per CDR3 protein results from TCRdb running MiXCR on the reads. The data show 450,000 to 600,000 distinct CDR3 sequences, 30% to 40% seen once. Details on this clonotype: Its antigen is still unknown.

Per germline, CDR1 SEHNR and CDR2 FQNEAQ (reference sequence). V trimming: 5 bases; J trimming: 15 bases; junction bases outside the gene matches: 15. The CDR3 runs 14 residues. The chain combines TRBV7-9 with TRBJ2-1; the match to TRBD2 covers 8 bases. This clonotype was obtained from a human donor in good health (CMV status not recorded). Some clones in this sample may be carry-over from other donors' samples. Specimen: cultured PBMCs, collected from culture after CMV antigen stimulation. The CDR3 nucleotides are TGTGCCAGCAGCGCCCTTGGACTAGCCGCTTATCCGTTCTTC. Its protein product is CASSALGLAAYPFF.